This T cell receptor (beta chain) was retrieved from a study of T-cell memory formation after mild COVID-19 (dated by TCRdb to about 2021). As for the study more broadly: Most TCR sequence clusters were specific to one of the two donors. T-cell clones expanding and contracting after mild COVID-19 in a couple of donors were tracked by longitudinal TCRalpha and TCRbeta repertoire sequencing. The cohort comprised two young, previously healthy adult volunteers, one female and one male. What the study reported, not specific to this receptor: Contracting CD4+ clones were found mainly in CM and EM memory subsets, while CD8+ clones were enriched in EMRA. Only a couple of mild cases were covered by the study, and larger cohorts that include severe cases with pre-infection samples were considered necessary. Balanced CD4/CD8 phenotypes were observed for clones contracting from day 15 to 85, whereas a bias towards CD4+ was observed for a second wave of clones expanding from day 15 to 37. Whether the second-wave clones peaking on day 37 were SARS-CoV-2 specific was not confirmed. Some responding clones were detected in pre-infection memory, which suggested that pre-existing cross-reactive memory T cells had joined the SARS-CoV-2 response.

A word on this clonotype: The antigen it binds to is not known. Base qualities are not provided; no much larger clone lies one nucleotide away.

Sequencer: Illumina NovaSeq 6000. Using 5'RACE with constant-segment primers, TCRalpha and TCRbeta cDNA libraries were constructed, with sample barcodes and unique molecular identifiers added in the process. RNA was extracted from every sample with Trizol reagent. The libraries were amplified in two PCR steps, and the second step added a second sample barcode and Illumina TruSeq adapters. Libraries were sequenced on an Illumina NovaSeq with 2 x 150 bp paired-end reads. Concerning the study's data processing: Demultiplexing of reads and collapsing into UMI-guided consensus sequences were performed with migec v1.2.7. Using mixcr v2.1.11, UMI consensuses were aligned to TRA and TRB V and J templates and then assembled into clonotypes. Clonotypes were classified as expanded or contracted when called significant by both edgeR and NoisET, with noise models trained on biological replicates. edgeR calls used a false discovery rate-adjusted p below 0.01 and a log2 fold-change threshold of 1. As an exploratory analysis of dynamics, max-normalized trajectories of the 1000 most abundant clonotypes were examined by PCA with hierarchical clustering. Separately sequenced CD4+ and CD8+ repertoires were used to assign a CD4 or CD8 phenotype to each responding clone. TCRdb passed the public sequencing reads through fastp at Q25 and MiXCR, retaining productive beta sequences. Here each entry gathers all rows of one CDR3 protein and keeps the most common genes and DNA. The V and J calls shown here were made by TCRdb, not taken from the authors' results. This sample gives hundreds of thousands of distinct CDR3 sequences in total; about 20% of them show up just once. Around 9.2% of the sample lies in the top ten.

PBMCs were isolated by Ficoll-Paque density gradient centrifugation. The CDR1 and CDR2 encoded by the germline V gene are SGHTA and FQGTGA. The CDR3, cysteine through phenylalanine, is 21 amino acids long. The entry retains the CDR3 DNA only, 63 bases that are in frame from base 1. At the junction V is shortened by 4 bases and J by 0 bases; bases outside the gene matches: 15. Sequencing used PBMCs or a T cell subset sorted from them (not recorded which). This receptor was taken from an adult woman who had mild COVID-19 (a few samples of this study predate the infection). The sample titles of this study are shuffled in the database, so cell type and time point are left out; the donor was told from shared clones. The rearranged segments are TRBV7-3 and TRBJ2-3, with 14 bases in between that match TRBD2. CDR3 loop: CASSSLPTRTSGRFSTDTQYF. In nucleotides, the sequence is TGTGCCAGCAGCTCCCTACCCACTCGGACTAGCGGGAGGTTCAGCACAGATACGCAGTATTTT.